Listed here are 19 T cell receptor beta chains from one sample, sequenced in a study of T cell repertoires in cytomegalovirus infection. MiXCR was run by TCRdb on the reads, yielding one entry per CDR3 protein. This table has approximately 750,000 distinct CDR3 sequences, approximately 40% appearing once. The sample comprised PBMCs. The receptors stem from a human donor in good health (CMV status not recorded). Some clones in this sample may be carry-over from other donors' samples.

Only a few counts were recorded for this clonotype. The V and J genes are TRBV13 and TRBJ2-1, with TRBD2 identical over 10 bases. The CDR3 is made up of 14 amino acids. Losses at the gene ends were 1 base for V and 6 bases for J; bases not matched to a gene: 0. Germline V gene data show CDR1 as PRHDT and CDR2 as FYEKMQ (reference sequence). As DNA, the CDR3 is TGTGCCAGCAGCTTAGCTAGCGGGAGCAATGAGCAGTTCTTC. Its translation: CASSLASGSNEQFF.

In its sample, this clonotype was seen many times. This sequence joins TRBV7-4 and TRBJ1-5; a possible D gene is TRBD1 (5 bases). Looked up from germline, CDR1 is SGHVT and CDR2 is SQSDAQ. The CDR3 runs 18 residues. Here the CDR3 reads CAQQVKCRDWWRNQPQHF. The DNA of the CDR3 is TGTGCTCAGCAAGTCAAGTGCAGGGATTGGTGGCGCAATCAGCCCCAGCATTTT.

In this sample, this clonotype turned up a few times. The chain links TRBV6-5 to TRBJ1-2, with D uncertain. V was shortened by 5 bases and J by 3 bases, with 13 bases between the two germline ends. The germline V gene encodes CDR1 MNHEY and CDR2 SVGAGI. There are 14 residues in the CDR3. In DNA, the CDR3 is TGTGCCAGCAGTCTGAGGACCAACGACTATGGCTACACCTTC. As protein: CASSLRTNDYGYTF.

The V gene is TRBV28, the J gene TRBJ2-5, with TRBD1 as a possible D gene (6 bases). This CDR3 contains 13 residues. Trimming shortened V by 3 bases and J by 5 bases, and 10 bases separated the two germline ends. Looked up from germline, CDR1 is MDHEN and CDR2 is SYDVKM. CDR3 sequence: CASSFRGVETQYF. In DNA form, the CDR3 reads TGTGCCAGCAGTTTCAGGGGCGTGGAGACCCAGTACTTC.

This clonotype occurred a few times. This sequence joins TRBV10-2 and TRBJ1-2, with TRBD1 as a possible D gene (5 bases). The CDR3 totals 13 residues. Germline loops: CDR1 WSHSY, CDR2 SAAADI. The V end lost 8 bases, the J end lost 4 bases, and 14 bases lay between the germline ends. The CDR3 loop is CASGGGELYGYTF. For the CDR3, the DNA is TGCGCCAGCGGGGGTGGAGAGCTCTATGGCTACACCTTC.

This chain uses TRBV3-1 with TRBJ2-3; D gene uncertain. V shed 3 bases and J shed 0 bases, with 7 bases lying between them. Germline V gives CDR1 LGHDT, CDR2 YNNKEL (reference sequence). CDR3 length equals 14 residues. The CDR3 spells CASSQWHSTDTQYF. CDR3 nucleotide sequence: TGTGCCAGCAGCCAGTGGCATAGCACAGATACGCAGTATTTT.

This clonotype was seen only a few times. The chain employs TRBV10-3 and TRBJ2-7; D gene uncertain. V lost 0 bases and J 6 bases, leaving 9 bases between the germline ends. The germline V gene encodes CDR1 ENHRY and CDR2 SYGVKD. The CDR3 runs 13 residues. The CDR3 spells CAISESGLPEQYF. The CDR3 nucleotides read TGTGCCATCAGTGAGTCAGGTCTCCCCGAGCAGTACTTC.

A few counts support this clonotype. The CDR3, as DNA: TGTGCCAGCAGGAGGGGGGACAGGGGCACCGGGGAGCTGTTTTTT. Encoded protein: CASRRGDRGTGELFF. The chain carries TRBV6-1 and TRBJ2-2; 10 bases line up with TRBD1. This CDR3 spans 15 amino acids. Germline V lookup: CDR1 MNHNS, CDR2 SASEGT. V shed 6 bases, J shed 4 bases, and the junction held 5 bases outside the gene matches.

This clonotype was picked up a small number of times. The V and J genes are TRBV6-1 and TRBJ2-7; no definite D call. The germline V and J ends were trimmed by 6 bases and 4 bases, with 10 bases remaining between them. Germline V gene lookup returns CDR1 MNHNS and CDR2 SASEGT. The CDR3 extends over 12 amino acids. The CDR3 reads CASRKDPYEQYF. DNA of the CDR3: TGTGCCAGCAGGAAGGACCCATACGAGCAGTACTTC.

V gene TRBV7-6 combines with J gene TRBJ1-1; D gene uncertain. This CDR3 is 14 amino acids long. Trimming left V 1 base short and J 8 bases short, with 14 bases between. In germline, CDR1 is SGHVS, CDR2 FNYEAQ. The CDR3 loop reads CASSLGRERGEAFF. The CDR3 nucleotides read TGTGCCAGCAGCTTAGGAAGGGAAAGAGGCGAAGCTTTCTTT.

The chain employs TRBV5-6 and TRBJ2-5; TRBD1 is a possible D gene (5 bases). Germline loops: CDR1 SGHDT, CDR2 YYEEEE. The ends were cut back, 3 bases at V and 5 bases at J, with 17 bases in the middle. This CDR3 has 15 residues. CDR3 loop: CASSWMDMVLETQYF. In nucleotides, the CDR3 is TGTGCCAGCAGCTGGATGGACATGGTCTTGGAGACCCAGTACTTC.

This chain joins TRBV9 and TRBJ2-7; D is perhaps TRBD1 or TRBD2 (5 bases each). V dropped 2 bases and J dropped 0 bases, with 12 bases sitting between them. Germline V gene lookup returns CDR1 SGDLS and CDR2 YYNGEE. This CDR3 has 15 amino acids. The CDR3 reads CASSVSLGDSYEQYF. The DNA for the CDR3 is TGTGCCAGCAGCGTGTCCTTGGGGGACTCCTACGAGCAGTACTTC.

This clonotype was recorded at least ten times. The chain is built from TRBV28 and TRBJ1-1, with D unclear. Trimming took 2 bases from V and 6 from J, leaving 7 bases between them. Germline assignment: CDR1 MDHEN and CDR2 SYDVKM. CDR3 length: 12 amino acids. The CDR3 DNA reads TGTGCCAGCAGTTTACGGGAGCCTGAAGCTTTCTTT. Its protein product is CASSLREPEAFF. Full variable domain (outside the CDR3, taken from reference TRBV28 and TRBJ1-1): DVKVTQSSRYLVKRTGEKVFLECVQDMDHENMFWYRQDPGLGLRLIYFSYDVKMKEKGDIPEGYSVSREKKERFSLILESASTNQTSMYLCASSLREPEAFFGQGTRLTVV.

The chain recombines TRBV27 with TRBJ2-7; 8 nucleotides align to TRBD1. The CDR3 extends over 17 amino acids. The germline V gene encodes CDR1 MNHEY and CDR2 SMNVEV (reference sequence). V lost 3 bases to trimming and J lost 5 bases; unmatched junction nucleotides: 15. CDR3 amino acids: CASSFRSGGKVRNEQYF. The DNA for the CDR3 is TGTGCCAGCAGTTTTAGGTCAGGGGGCAAAGTACGGAACGAGCAGTACTTC.

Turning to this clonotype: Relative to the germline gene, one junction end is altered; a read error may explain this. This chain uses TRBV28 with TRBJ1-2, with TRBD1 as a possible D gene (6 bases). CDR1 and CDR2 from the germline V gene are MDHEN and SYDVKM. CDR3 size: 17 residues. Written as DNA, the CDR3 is TGTGCCAGCAGTCCAGGACAGCCCTCTAATTCAGACTATGGCTACATCTTC. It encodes CASSPGQPSNSDYGYIF.

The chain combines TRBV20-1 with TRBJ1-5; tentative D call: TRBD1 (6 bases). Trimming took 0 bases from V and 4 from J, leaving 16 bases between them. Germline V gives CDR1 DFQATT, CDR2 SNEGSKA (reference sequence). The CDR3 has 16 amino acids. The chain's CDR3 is CSAREGRGQPNQPQHF. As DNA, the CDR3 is TGCAGTGCTAGAGAGGGAAGGGGACAACCGAATCAGCCCCAGCATTTT.

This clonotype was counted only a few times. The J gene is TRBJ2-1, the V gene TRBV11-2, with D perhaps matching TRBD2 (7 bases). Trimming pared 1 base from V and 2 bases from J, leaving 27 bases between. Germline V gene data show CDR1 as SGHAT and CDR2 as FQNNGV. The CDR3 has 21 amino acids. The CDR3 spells CASSLGGRGTQQRGTYNEQFF. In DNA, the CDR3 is TGTGCCAGCAGCTTAGGGGGGAGGGGGACCCAACAACGCGGCACCTACAATGAGCAGTTCTTC.

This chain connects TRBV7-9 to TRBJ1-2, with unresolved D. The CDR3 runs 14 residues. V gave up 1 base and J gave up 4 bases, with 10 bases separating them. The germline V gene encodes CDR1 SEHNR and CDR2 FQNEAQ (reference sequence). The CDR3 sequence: CASSLGRQIYGYTF. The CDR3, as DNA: TGTGCCAGCAGCTTAGGGAGGCAGATCTATGGCTACACCTTC.

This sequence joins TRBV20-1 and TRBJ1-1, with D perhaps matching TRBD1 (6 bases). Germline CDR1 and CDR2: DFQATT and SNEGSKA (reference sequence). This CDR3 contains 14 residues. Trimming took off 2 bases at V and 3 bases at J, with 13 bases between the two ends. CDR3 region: CSARPGGAYTEAFF. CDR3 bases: TGCAGTGCTAGACCGGGGGGGGCATACACTGAAGCTTTCTTT.